This T cell receptor beta chain was sequenced during a study of blood T cells in healthy people across ages. Looking at the study overall: There was about one barcoded beta molecule captured by template switching per two T cells. Findings of the study overall: Diversity was higher, and naive CD4+ cells more numerous, in long-lived donors than in aged donors. Estimated diversity that came from one million T cells was considered an underestimate.

Through a sample-barcoded 5' primer and a J-beta primer mix, a second PCR was run for roughly 6 to 12 cycles. MiXCR, applied by TCRdb to the 5' RACE reads, yields one record per CDR3 protein. The repertoire holds 650,000 to 1,000,000 distinct CDR3 sequences, with 46% as singletons. The germline gives CDR1 LGHDT, CDR2 YNNKEL (reference sequence). The V end lost 0 bases, the J end lost 6 bases, and 18 bases lay between the germline ends. The CDR3 loop spans 17 amino acids. This clonotype was seen more than once but under ten times. The antigen is unknown. Each of the donors had 8 to 10 milliliters of peripheral blood drawn into EDTA-treated Vacutainer tubes.

This chain links TRBV3-1 with TRBJ2-1; tentative D call: TRBD1 (6 bases). The source of this sequence is a man older than 75 in good health. The specimen was blood. The CDR3 protein is CASSQDTTGPFGNEQFF. DNA of the CDR3: TGTGCCAGCAGCCAAGATACGACAGGTCCCTTCGGCAATGAGCAGTTCTTC.